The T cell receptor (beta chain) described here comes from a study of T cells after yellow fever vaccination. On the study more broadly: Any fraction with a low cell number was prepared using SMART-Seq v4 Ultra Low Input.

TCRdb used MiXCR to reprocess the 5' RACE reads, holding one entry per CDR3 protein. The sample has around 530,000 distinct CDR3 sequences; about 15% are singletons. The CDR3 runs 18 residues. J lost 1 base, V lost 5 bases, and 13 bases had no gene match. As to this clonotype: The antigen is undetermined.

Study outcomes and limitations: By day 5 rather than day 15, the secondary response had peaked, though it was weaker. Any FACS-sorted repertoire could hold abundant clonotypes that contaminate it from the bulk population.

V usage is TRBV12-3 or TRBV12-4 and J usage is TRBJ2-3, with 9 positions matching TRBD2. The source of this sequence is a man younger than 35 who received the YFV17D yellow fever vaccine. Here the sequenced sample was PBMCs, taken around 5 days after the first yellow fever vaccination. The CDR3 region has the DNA TGTGCCAGCAGTGGAAGCGGGGGGACTCCTTTTGGCACAGATACGCAGTATTTT. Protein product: CASSGSGGTPFGTDTQYF.